The clone carrying this TCR beta chain was observed many times. The antigen is not known. The CDR3 consists of 16 residues. Germline lookup yields CDR1 MGHRA and CDR2 YSYEKL. Deletions cut 1 base from V and 0 bases from J, with 10 bases between. This sample is drawn from a study of CD8 T cells in ankylosing spondylitis. Study-wide points: Disease-associated clones were reportedly significantly overrepresented in matched ankylosing spondylitis synovial fluid. Disease-linked clones proved CD8+ and comparatively uncommon in peripheral blood. Within ankylosing spondylitis blood, a TCR beta motif made up of eight or nine highly homologous variants appeared to be characteristic.

A quantitative 5'-RACE method, one with molecular barcodes, was used to make TCR beta libraries. TCRdb used MiXCR to reprocess the 5' RACE reads, holding one entry per CDR3 protein. This table holds some 200,000 distinct CDR3 sequences, around 13% found once. The V call is TRBV4-1, the J call TRBJ1-5; D unresolved. Sequenced material: blood, either unsorted or a sorted T cell fraction (not recorded which). The origin of this receptor is a male donor with ankylosing spondylitis or in good health (not recorded which). The CDR3 bases are TGCGCCAGCAGCCAAGTGATGATCAGTAGCAATCAGCCCCAGCATTTT. Protein sequence: CASSQVMISSNQPQHF.